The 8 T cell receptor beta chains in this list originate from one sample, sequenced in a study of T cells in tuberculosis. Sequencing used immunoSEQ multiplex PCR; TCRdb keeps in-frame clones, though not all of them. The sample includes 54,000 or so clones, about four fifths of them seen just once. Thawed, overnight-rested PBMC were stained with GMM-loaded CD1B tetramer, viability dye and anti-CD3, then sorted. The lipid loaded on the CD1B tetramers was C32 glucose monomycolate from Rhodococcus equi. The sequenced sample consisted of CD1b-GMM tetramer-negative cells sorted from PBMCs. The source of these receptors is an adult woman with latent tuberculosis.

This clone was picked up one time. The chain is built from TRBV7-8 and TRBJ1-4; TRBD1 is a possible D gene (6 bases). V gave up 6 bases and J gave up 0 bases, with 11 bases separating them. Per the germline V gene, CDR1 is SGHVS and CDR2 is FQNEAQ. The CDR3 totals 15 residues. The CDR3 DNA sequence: TGTGCCAGCAGGGACAGATATGCAACTAATGAAAAACTGTTTTTT. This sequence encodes CASRDRYATNEKLFF. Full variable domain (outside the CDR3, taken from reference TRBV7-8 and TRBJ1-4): GAGVSQSPRYKVAKRGQDVALRCDPISGHVSLFWYQQALGQGPEFLTYFQNEAQLDKSGLPSDRFFAERPEGSVSTLKIQRTQQEDSAVYLCASRDRYATNEKLFFGSGTQLSVL.

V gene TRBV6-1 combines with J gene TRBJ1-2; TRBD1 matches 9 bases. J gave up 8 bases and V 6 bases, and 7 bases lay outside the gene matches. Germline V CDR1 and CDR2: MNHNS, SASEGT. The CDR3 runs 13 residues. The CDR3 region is CASSVQGANGYTF. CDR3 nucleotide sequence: TGTGCCAGCAGCGTACAGGGGGCCAACGGCTACACCTTC.

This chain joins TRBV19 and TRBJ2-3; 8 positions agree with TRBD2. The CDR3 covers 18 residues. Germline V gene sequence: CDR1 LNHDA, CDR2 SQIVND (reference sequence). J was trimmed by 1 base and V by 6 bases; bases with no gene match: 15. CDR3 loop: CASRPGGGGFTRTDTQYF. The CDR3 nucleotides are TGTGCCAGTAGGCCTGGGGGCGGGGGGTTCACTCGCACAGATACGCAGTATTTT. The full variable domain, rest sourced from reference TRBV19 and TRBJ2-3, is DGGITQSPKYLFRKEGQNVTLSCEQNLNHDAMYWYRQDPGQGLRLIYYSQIVNDFQKGDIAEGYSVSREKKESFPLTVTSAQKNPTAFYLCASRPGGGGFTRTDTQYFGPGTRLTVL.

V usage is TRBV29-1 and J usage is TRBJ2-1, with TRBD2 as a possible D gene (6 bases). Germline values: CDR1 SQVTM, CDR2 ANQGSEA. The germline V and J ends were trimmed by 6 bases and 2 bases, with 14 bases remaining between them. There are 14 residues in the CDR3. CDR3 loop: CSVAPGLAYNEQFF. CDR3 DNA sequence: TGCAGCGTGGCCCCGGGACTGGCCTACAATGAGCAGTTCTTC.

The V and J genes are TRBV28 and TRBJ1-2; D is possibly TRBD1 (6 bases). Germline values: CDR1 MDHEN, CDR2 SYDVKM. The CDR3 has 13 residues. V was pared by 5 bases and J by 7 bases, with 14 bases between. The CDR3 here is CASSRQARSGYTF. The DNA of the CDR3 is TGTGCCAGCAGTCGACAGGCGAGGAGTGGCTACACCTTC.

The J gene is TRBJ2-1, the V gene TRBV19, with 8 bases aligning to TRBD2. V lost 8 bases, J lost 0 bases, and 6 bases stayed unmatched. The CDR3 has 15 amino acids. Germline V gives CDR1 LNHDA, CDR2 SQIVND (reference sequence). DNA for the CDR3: TGTGCCAGTTTAAAAGGGACTAGCTCCTACAATGAGCAGTTCTTC. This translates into CASLKGTSSYNEQFF.

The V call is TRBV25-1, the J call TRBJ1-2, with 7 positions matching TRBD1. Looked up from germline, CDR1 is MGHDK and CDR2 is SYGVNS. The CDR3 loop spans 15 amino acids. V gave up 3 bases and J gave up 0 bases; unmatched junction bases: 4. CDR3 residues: CASSERQGANYGYTF. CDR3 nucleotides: TGTGCCAGCAGTGAGCGACAGGGAGCTAACTATGGCTACACCTTC.

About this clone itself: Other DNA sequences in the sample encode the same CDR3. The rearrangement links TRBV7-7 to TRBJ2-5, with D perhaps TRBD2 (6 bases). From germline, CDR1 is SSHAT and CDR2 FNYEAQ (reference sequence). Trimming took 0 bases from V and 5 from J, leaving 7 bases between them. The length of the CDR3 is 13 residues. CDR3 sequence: CASSLAGRETQYF. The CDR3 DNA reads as TGTGCCAGCAGCTTAGCAGGGAGGGAGACCCAGTACTTC. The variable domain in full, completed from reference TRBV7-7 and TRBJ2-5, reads GAGVSQSPRYKVTKRGQDVTLRCDPISSHATLYWYQQALGQGPEFLTYFNYEAQPDKSGLPSDRFSAERPEGSISTLTIQRTEQRDSAMYRCASSLAGRETQYFGPGTRLLVL.